Listed here are 16 T cell receptor beta chains from one sample, sequenced in a study of blood T cell repertoires in COVID-19 (dated by TCRdb to 2019 to 2021). Library preparation was by the immunoSEQ multiplex PCR assay. Imported from immuneACCESS, the table was reduced by TCRdb to in-frame sequences with V and J called. These copies leave out some clones; in studies compared against another copy, an unresolved V gene accounts for under half, and the cause of the remainder is not known. The sample table records approximately 290,000 clones; 85% to 90% of these occur just once. 3.5% to 4.5% of the sample is in the top ten clones. The sequencing sample was made of PBMCs or T cells enriched from blood (not recorded which). The receptors were gathered from a woman aged 18-35 years with acute COVID-19.

This chain joins TRBV7-2 and TRBJ1-1; TRBD1 matches at 12 bases. Germline V CDR1 and CDR2: SGHTA, FQGNSA. V dropped 5 bases and J dropped 1; count of bases not matched to a gene: 5. The CDR3 length is 16 residues. CDR3 in DNA: TGTGCCAGCAGCCGGGACAGGGGGCGTGGGAACACTGAAGCTTTCTTT. Amino acids: CASSRDRGRGNTEAFF.

The CDR3 protein is CASSPLARGDTEAFF. The CDR3 nucleotides are TGTGCCAGCTCACCACTGGCACGCGGGGACACTGAAGCTTTCTTT. This sequence joins TRBV18 and TRBJ1-1; unclear D gene. With 1 base removed from V and 3 bases from J, the gap between germline ends came to 12 bases. Germline CDR1 reads KGHSH; CDR2 reads LQKENI. The CDR3 is 15 residues long.

The chain is built from TRBV27 and TRBJ1-2; 8 bases map to TRBD1. CDR3 length: 14 amino acids. Germline V gene sequence: CDR1 MNHEY, CDR2 SMNVEV (reference sequence). V was pared by 6 bases and J by 4 bases, with 7 bases of the junction left unmatched. The CDR3 DNA is TGTGCCAGCAGACAGGGGGGTGTGAGCTATGGCTACACCTTC. This gives the protein CASRQGGVSYGYTF.

The chain combines TRBV5-1 with TRBJ2-3, with no clear D. The CDR3 totals 13 residues. The germline V and J ends were trimmed by 0 bases and 4 bases, with 6 bases remaining between them. Germline CDR1 reads SGHRS; CDR2 reads YFSETQ. The CDR3 bases are TGCGCCAGCAGCTTGGATGTCGCAGATACGCAGTATTTT. This translates into CASSLDVADTQYF.

This sequence joins TRBV9 and TRBJ1-2; TRBD1 matches at 12 bases. This CDR3 spans 15 amino acids. The ends lost 0 bases at V and 7 bases at J; junction bases unmatched: 4. Germline CDR1 is SGDLS and CDR2 is YYNGEE. CDR3 amino acids: CASSVGGTGGAGYTF. DNA for the CDR3: TGTGCCAGCAGCGTAGGCGGGACAGGGGGCGCTGGCTACACCTTC.

This chain connects TRBV9 to TRBJ2-2, with 8 bases identical to TRBD2. V shed 3 bases and J 10 bases; nucleotides not matched to a gene: 14. The CDR3 sequence is 16 residues long. CDR1 and CDR2 (germline): SGDLS, YYNGEE. The CDR3 DNA sequence: TGTGCCAGCAGCGCAAGAGGTAGCGGGACAACCCTGGAGCTGTTTTTT. It is translated as CASSARGSGTTLELFF.

Points on this clone: The sample holds other DNA sequences that translate to the same CDR3. The chain links TRBV29-1 to TRBJ1-2; D gene ambiguous. The germline V gene has CDR1 SQVTM and CDR2 ANQGSEA. This CDR3 spans 11 amino acids. The V gene lost 2 bases and the J gene lost 1 base, with 2 bases spanning the gap. The CDR3 reads CSVELNYGYTF. The CDR3 region has the DNA TGCAGCGTTGAACTTAACTATGGCTACACCTTC.

The rearrangement links TRBV29-1 to TRBJ1-2; 8 positions match TRBD1. Trimming cost V 6 bases and J 8 bases; bases outside gene matches: 20. In germline, CDR1 is SQVTM, CDR2 ANQGSEA. This CDR3 has 16 amino acids. The CDR3 spells CSVARGTGGFSRGYTF. The CDR3 DNA reads TGCAGCGTCGCCCGGGGGACAGGTGGTTTTTCGAGGGGCTACACCTTC. Based on the CDR3 plus reference TRBV29-1 and TRBJ1-2, the full variable domain is SAVISQKPSRDICQRGTSLTIQCQVDSQVTMMFWYRQQPGQSLTLIATANQGSEATYESGFVIDKFPISRPNLTFSTLTVSNMSPEDSSIYLCSVARGTGGFSRGYTFGSGTRLTVV.

V and J are TRBV10-2 and TRBJ1-5, with D possibly TRBD1 on 6 matching bases. Germline CDR1 reads WSHSY; CDR2 reads SAAADI. The CDR3 covers 15 residues. V dropped 4 bases and J dropped 5 bases, with 15 bases sitting between them. The CDR3: CASSATGFGDQPQHF. The CDR3 DNA reads as TGCGCCAGCAGTGCAACAGGGTTTGGGGATCAGCCCCAGCATTTT.

CDR3 residues: CASSPGLAGGKETQYF. Here the CDR3 DNA reads TGTGCCAGCAGTCCGGGACTAGCGGGAGGAAAGGAGACCCAGTACTTC. The chain is built from TRBV6-2 or TRBV6-3 and TRBJ2-5; 15 nucleotides align to TRBD2. After removal of 5 bases from V and 5 bases from J, the junction contained 6 bases not matched to a gene. The CDR3 contains 16 residues. Germline assignment: CDR1 MNHEY and CDR2 SVGEGT.

This chain links TRBV28 with TRBJ1-1; D is uncertain. In germline, CDR1 is MDHEN, CDR2 SYDVKM. The CDR3 is 12 residues long. The V end lost 8 bases, the J end lost 2 bases, and 9 bases lay between the germline ends. CDR3 sequence reads: CASRDTNTEAFF. The CDR3 bases are TGTGCCAGCCGAGATACCAACACTGAAGCTTTCTTT. Together with reference TRBV28 and TRBJ1-1, the CDR3 gives the full variable domain: DVKVTQSSRYLVKRTGEKVFLECVQDMDHENMFWYRQDPGLGLRLIYFSYDVKMKEKGDIPEGYSVSREKKERFSLILESASTNQTSMYLCASRDTNTEAFFGQGTRLTVV.

The chain joins TRBV10-3 to TRBJ2-7, with D perhaps matching TRBD2 (6 bases). This CDR3 is built from 13 residues. Germline V gene sequence: CDR1 ENHRY, CDR2 SYGVKD. V lost 7 bases and J lost 4, with 14 bases in between. CDR3 in amino acids: CAITSGTGYEQYF. The CDR3 nucleotides read TGTGCCATCACCTCCGGGACTGGATACGAGCAGTACTTC.

The V gene is TRBV5-1, the J gene TRBJ2-7; 8 bases line up with TRBD2. The trim removed 4 bases at V and 3 bases at J, leaving 6 bases unmatched. The CDR3 runs to 14 residues. The germline gives CDR1 SGHRS, CDR2 YFSETQ. CDR3 bases: TGCGCCAGCAGCACACCGGGGGGGGGCTACGAGCAGTACTTC. Translated, it gives CASSTPGGGYEQYF.

The rearrangement links TRBV6-1 to TRBJ2-7, with 10 bases that match TRBD2. Germline CDR1 and CDR2: MNHNS and SASEGT. This CDR3 spans 15 amino acids. Germline trimming cut 3 bases from V and 5 bases from J; bases unmatched to any gene: 7. The CDR3 DNA is TGTGCCAGCAGTGACCTCTCTAGCGGGAGTGACGAGCAGTACTTC. Its protein product is CASSDLSSGSDEQYF.

The chain is built from TRBV28 and TRBJ1-2, with 9 bases fitting TRBD1. The CDR3 contains 15 residues. The V segment lost 3 bases and the J segment 4 bases; nucleotides outside the gene matches: 6. Germline assignment: CDR1 MDHEN and CDR2 SYDVKM. Here the CDR3 DNA reads TGTGCCAGCAGTTTCTCCGGGACAGGGATCTATGGCTACACCTTC. The encoded protein is CASSFSGTGIYGYTF.

The gene calls are TRBV14 and TRBJ2-7, with D perhaps TRBD2 (6 bases). The germline V gene encodes CDR1 SGHDN and CDR2 FVKESK. Trimming removed 4 bases from V and 3 bases from J, with 22 bases in between. The CDR3 loop spans 17 amino acids. This CDR3 is CASSPSRGRERSYEQYF. The CDR3 nucleotides read TGTGCCAGCAGCCCGAGCCGAGGCCGGGAGAGGAGCTACGAGCAGTACTTC.